A single sample gave rise to the 4 T cell receptor beta chains below, sequenced in a study of T cell responses to AZD1222 COVID-19 vaccine. The repertoire was sequenced with immunoSEQ multiplex PCR; TCRdb's copy has only in-frame clones and lacks some. The sample yields 85,000 to 120,000 clones, 90% seen once. The input for sequencing was peripheral blood, taken 28 days after the second AZD1222 dose. These receptors were obtained from an adult who received the AZD1222 COVID-19 vaccine.

Only one count was recorded for this clone. The chain couples TRBV27 to TRBJ1-5; no definite D call. V lost 2 bases to trimming and J lost 0 bases, with 8 bases between them. This CDR3 spans 15 amino acids. Germline lookup yields CDR1 MNHEY and CDR2 SMNVEV (reference sequence). CDR3: CASSLMGNSNQPQHF. Here the CDR3 DNA reads TGTGCCAGCAGTTTAATGGGCAATAGCAATCAGCCCCAGCATTTT.

This sequence joins TRBV19 and TRBJ1-1; D call uncertain. Deletions cut 3 bases from V and 0 bases from J, with 8 bases between. CDR1 is LNHDA and CDR2 is SQIVND in the germline V gene (reference sequence). This CDR3 region has 14 residues. In DNA, the CDR3 is TGTGCCAGTAGTATTCCGGTCATGAACACTGAAGCTTTCTTT. Its translation: CASSIPVMNTEAFF. Combining the CDR3 with reference TRBV19 and TRBJ1-1 gives the whole variable domain DGGITQSPKYLFRKEGQNVTLSCEQNLNHDAMYWYRQDPGQGLRLIYYSQIVNDFQKGDIAEGYSVSREKKESFPLTVTSAQKNPTAFYLCASSIPVMNTEAFFGQGTRLTVV.

In DNA form, the CDR3 reads TGTGCCAGCAGCGGTACTAACGCGCCGGGACAGATTAACTATGGCTACACCTTC. This codes for CASSGTNAPGQINYGYTF. The V gene is TRBV5-4, the J gene TRBJ1-2; 7 nucleotides line up with TRBD1. Germline CDR1 reads SGHNT; CDR2 reads YYREEE (reference sequence). V dropped 4 bases and J dropped 1; count of bases not matched to a gene: 16. The CDR3 has 18 amino acids.

J is TRBJ2-5 and V is TRBV7-2, with TRBD2 identical over 11 bases. Per the germline V gene, CDR1 is SGHTA and CDR2 is FQGNSA. This CDR3 region has 16 residues. Trimming at V came to 4 bases and at J to 3 bases, leaving 7 bases not matched to a gene. The CDR3 reads CASSSALAGGKETQYF. DNA for the CDR3: TGTGCCAGCAGCTCAGCTTTAGCGGGGGGGAAAGAGACCCAGTACTTC.